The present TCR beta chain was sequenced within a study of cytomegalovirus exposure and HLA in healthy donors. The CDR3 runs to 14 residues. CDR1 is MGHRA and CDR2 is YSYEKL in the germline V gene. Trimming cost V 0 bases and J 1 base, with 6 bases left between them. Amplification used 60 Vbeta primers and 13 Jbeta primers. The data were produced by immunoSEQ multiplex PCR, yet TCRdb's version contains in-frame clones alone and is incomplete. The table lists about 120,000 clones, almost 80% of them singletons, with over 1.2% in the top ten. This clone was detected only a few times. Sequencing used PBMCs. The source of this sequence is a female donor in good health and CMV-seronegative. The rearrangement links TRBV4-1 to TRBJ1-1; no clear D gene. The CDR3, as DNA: TGCGCCAGCAGCCAAGACAGGCAGAACACTGAAGCTTTCTTT. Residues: CASSQDRQNTEAFF.